Listed here is a single TCR beta chain. The data are from a study of blood T cell repertoires in COVID-19. At the level of the study: The analysed material was cDNA or gDNA that came from T cells, B-cell-depleted T cells, or PBMCs.

The cohort comprised adults aged 18 to 89 years residing in under 25 US areas. Under the authors' procedure: Estimation of nucleated cell counts relied on the amplification of reference gene primers. Sequencing was performed with immunoSEQ multiplex PCR; in TCRdb, only in-frame clones are kept and a portion is missing. For V, J and clone size, that table is used; D and trimming come from the DNA. The repertoire holds fewer than 400,000 clones, with 85% as singletons. CDR3 size: 15 residues. The germline gives CDR1 LGHNA, CDR2 YSLEER. Trimming took 0 bases from V and 3 from J; bases not matched to a gene: 5.

Sequencing was carried out using PBMCs or T cells enriched from blood (not recorded which). The sequence was collected from a woman between 25 and 40 years old who had been exposed to COVID-19. The rearrangement links TRBV4-3 to TRBJ2-7, with 7 bases identical to TRBD1. The CDR3 loop reads CASSQEGQQHYEQYF. CDR3 coding DNA: TGCGCCAGCAGCCAAGAGGGACAGCAGCACTACGAGCAGTACTTC.